This T cell receptor beta chain comes out of a study of graft-versus-host responses after intestinal transplantation. V was trimmed by 4 bases and J by 0 bases, leaving 2 bases between them. Germline V gene lookup returns CDR1 SGHRS and CDR2 YFSETQ. The CDR3 runs to 11 residues. Lamina propria and intraepithelial lymphocytes were released by processing graft tissue. Broader study findings: Some GvH clones were seen earlier in gut or blood, suggesting intestinal origin.

A remark on this clone: The antigen remains undetermined.

Here immunoSEQ multiplex PCR was the method, and the copy in TCRdb shows in-frame clones only, minus some. This table has more than 50,000 clones, approximately 88% appearing once. This rearrangement joins TRBV5-1 to TRBJ2-7, with D unclear. This sample comprised ileum tissue, obtained about 350 days after transplant. The clonotype comes from a human patient who received an intestinal transplant, so some T cells may come from the graft donor. For the CDR3, the DNA is TGCGCCAGCAGCATCTCCTACGAGCAGTACTTC. This translates into CASSISYEQYF.